This section outlines one T cell receptor (beta chain) sequence together with its context. Antigen specificity is unknown. These data come from a study of CD8 T cells in ankylosing spondylitis. In making TCR beta libraries, quantitative 5'-RACE with molecular barcodes was used. TCRdb ran MiXCR on the 5' RACE reads and lists one entry per CDR3 protein. The sample includes hundreds of thousands of distinct CDR3 sequences, 10% of them seen just once. General study points: Relatively rare in peripheral blood, disease-linked clones were also CD8+. From matched ankylosing spondylitis synovial fluid, disease-linked clones were reportedly recovered at significantly enriched levels. In the blood and synovial fluid of reactive arthritis, some motif variants had been previously reported.

Trimming stripped 1 base from V and 5 bases from J, with 15 bases between. There are 15 residues in the CDR3. Germline V CDR1 and CDR2: SGDLS, YYNGEE. Source material: blood, either unsorted or a sorted T cell fraction (not recorded which). The TCR sequence derives from a male donor with ankylosing spondylitis or in good health (not recorded which). J is TRBJ1-1 and V is TRBV9, with D possibly being TRBD1 (5 bases). The CDR3 DNA reads as TGTGCCAGCAGCGTAATGGGACGGGGTAGAACTGAAGCTTTCTTT. As protein: CASSVMGRGRTEAFF.